A single sample is the source of the 30 T cell receptor beta chains below, sequenced in a study of shared clonotypes between healthy human individuals (dated by TCRdb to 2020 to 2021). Libraries were made using the immunoSEQ multiplex PCR assay. As stored in TCRdb, this immuneACCESS dataset retains in-frame rearrangements with V and J assigned. A fraction of the clones does not appear; measured against another copy, unresolved V genes explain less than half of the discrepancy, and the remainder lacks a known reason. The sample contains hundreds of thousands of clones, about 96% of them found a single time. 0.32% of the sample is taken by the ten largest. The sample taken for sequencing was memory CD8+ T cells sorted from blood. According to the study, the label for this sample's cell subset or site signals: CD45RO+ cells pooled with CCR7-negative TemRA cells. All receptors derive from a man aged 30-40 years in good health.

V gene TRBV29-1 combines with J gene TRBJ2-7; TRBD2 might be the D (7 bases). CDR1 SQVTM and CDR2 ANQGSEA come from the germline V gene. The ends were cut back, 4 bases at V and 3 bases at J, with 13 bases in the middle. The CDR3 extends over 13 amino acids. CDR3 DNA: TGCAGCGTTGGCAGGGGAGGGGACTACGAGCAGTACTTC. Its protein product is CSVGRGGDYEQYF.

The V gene is TRBV19, the J gene TRBJ1-1; 11 bases agree with TRBD1. With V trimmed by 3 bases and J by 11 bases, 8 bases remained unmatched. The CDR3 contains 14 residues. Germline lookup yields CDR1 LNHDA and CDR2 SQIVND (reference sequence). This CDR3 is CASSIGGQGVLAFF. The CDR3 nucleotides read TGTGCCAGTAGTATTGGGGGACAGGGGGTTCTGGCTTTCTTT.

The chain uses TRBV5-1 and TRBJ2-2, with 14 positions matching TRBD2. The length of the CDR3 is 16 residues. Germline V gene sequence: CDR1 SGHRS, CDR2 YFSETQ. V was pared by 3 bases and J by 7 bases, with 5 bases of the junction left unmatched. The CDR3 DNA reads as TGCGCCAGCAGCTCGGGACTAGCGGGAGAGGTCGGGGAGCTGTTTTTT. This codes for CASSSGLAGEVGELFF.

The chain couples TRBV18 to TRBJ2-7, with 16 bases matching TRBD2. V dropped 2 bases and J dropped 2; count of bases not matched to a gene: 0. This CDR3 spans 16 amino acids. Per the germline V gene, CDR1 is KGHSH and CDR2 is LQKENI. The CDR3 bases are TGTGCCAGCTCACCAGGGACTAGCGGGAGGGCCTACGAGCAGTACTTC. Its protein is CASSPGTSGRAYEQYF.

The V gene is TRBV28, the J gene TRBJ2-1; 9 bases map to TRBD1. Germline V gene sequence: CDR1 MDHEN, CDR2 SYDVKM. V shed 5 bases, J shed 4 bases, and the junction held 15 bases outside the gene matches. The CDR3 sequence is 18 residues long. The CDR3 reads CASSPKGTGRRVYNEQFF. CDR3 DNA: TGTGCCAGCAGTCCGAAAGGGACAGGGAGGAGGGTTTACAATGAGCAGTTCTTC.

V and J are TRBV18 and TRBJ1-5, with D maybe TRBD1 (6 bases). CDR1 is KGHSH, CDR2 LQKENI, per germline. The CDR3 runs to 15 residues. Trimming took off 4 bases at V and 2 bases at J, with 12 bases between the two ends. The CDR3 nucleotides read TGTGCCAGCTCACTACAGGGATGGGGCAATCAGCCCCAGCATTTT. Its protein is CASSLQGWGNQPQHF.

The CDR3 bases are TGTGCCAGCAGTTACGCTGGGTTCAGGCTCACCGGGGAGCTGTTTTTT. Its protein is CASSYAGFRLTGELFF. The chain uses TRBV6-5 and TRBJ2-2, with unresolved D. Germline V CDR1 and CDR2: MNHEY, SVGAGI. This CDR3 comprises 16 residues. Trimming removed 2 bases at V and 4 bases at J, with 14 bases between.

The chain recombines TRBV6-6 with TRBJ1-1; no firm D call. The V gene's germline CDR1 is MNHNY and CDR2 SVGAGI (reference sequence). The CDR3 runs 13 residues. V was cut by 5 bases and J by 2 bases, with 9 bases left in between. CDR3 coding DNA: TGTGCCAGCAGTCCCCGACTCAACACTGAAGCTTTCTTT. This codes for CASSPRLNTEAFF.

This clone was seen just once. The chain combines TRBV7-3 with TRBJ2-1; D may be TRBD2 (7 bases). The CDR3 contains 16 residues. Deletions cut 5 bases from V and 3 bases from J, with 17 bases between. Germline CDR1 is SGHTA and CDR2 is FQGTGA. CDR3 nucleotides: TGTGCCAGCAGCCCTCCGGGGAGGGGGGGCTACAATGAGCAGTTCTTC. The encoded protein is CASSPPGRGGYNEQFF.

CDR3 nucleotides: TGCAGCGTTGGGCAGTTAAATCAGCCCCAGCATTTT. The encoded protein is CSVGQLNQPQHF. The chain combines TRBV29-1 with TRBJ1-5, with unresolved D. Germline CDR1 SQVTM, CDR2 ANQGSEA. The CDR3 extends over 12 amino acids. Trimming pared 4 bases from V and 4 bases from J, leaving 8 bases between.

Details on this clone: Other DNA sequences in this specimen translate into the identical CDR3. The rearrangement links TRBV28 to TRBJ2-4, with D possibly matching TRBD2 (6 bases). Germline values: CDR1 MDHEN, CDR2 SYDVKM. V lost 5 bases and J 0 bases, leaving 11 bases between the germline ends. CDR3 length equals 15 residues. DNA of the CDR3: TGTGCCAGCAGTCCTGGGGGGACAGCCAAAAACATTCAGTACTTC. It encodes CASSPGGTAKNIQYF.

The J gene is TRBJ2-7, the V gene TRBV13; 9 nucleotides match TRBD2. V trimming: 5 bases; J trimming: 5 bases; junction bases outside the gene matches: 19. The CDR3 length is 18 residues. The germline gives CDR1 PRHDT, CDR2 FYEKMQ (reference sequence). The CDR3 DNA reads as TGTGCCAGCAGCACCCTCACCGGGACTAGCCCTACGTCGGACGAGCAGTACTTC. The encoded protein is CASSTLTGTSPTSDEQYF.

The J gene is TRBJ2-3, the V gene TRBV25-1, with 12 bases identical to TRBD2. This CDR3 region has 15 residues. V shed 8 bases and J 3 bases; nucleotides not matched to a gene: 6. The germline gives CDR1 MGHDK, CDR2 SYGVNS. The CDR3 sequence: CASSPTSGRTDTQYF. CDR3 sequence (DNA): TGTGCCAGCTCCCCGACTAGCGGGAGAACAGATACGCAGTATTTT.

A note on this clone: Within the sample, other DNA sequences also encode this same CDR3. V and J are TRBV10-3 and TRBJ2-7; 7 nucleotides agree with TRBD2. This CDR3 is built from 14 residues. V was pared by 0 bases and J by 1 base, with 0 bases of the junction left unmatched. Germline-derived CDR1 and CDR2 are ENHRY and SYGVKD. The chain's CDR3 is CAISESSGSYEQYF. The DNA of the CDR3 is TGTGCCATCAGTGAGTCTAGCGGGTCCTACGAGCAGTACTTC.

The chain recombines TRBV25-1 with TRBJ2-1, with 8 bases matching TRBD2. CDR3 size: 16 residues. Germline CDR1 MGHDK, CDR2 SYGVNS. The V gene end was trimmed by 3 bases and the J gene end by 5 bases; junction bases not matched to a gene: 9. The CDR3 DNA reads as TGTGCCAGCAGTGATCTCGGACTAGCCGCCGACAATGAGCAGTTCTTC. Residues: CASSDLGLAADNEQFF.

The chain links TRBV19 to TRBJ2-7; TRBD1 aligns across 8 bases. The CDR3 contains 17 residues. The germline CDR1 and CDR2 sequences are LNHDA and SQIVND (reference sequence). V shed 3 bases and J 1 base; nucleotides not matched to a gene: 11. The CDR3 sequence: CASSIYDRGLQSYEQYF. For the CDR3, the DNA is TGTGCCAGTAGTATTTACGACAGGGGCCTCCAGTCCTACGAGCAGTACTTC.

V usage is TRBV14 and J usage is TRBJ1-3; D is uncertain. CDR3 size: 14 residues. Trimming removed 4 bases at V and 3 bases at J, with 10 bases between. From germline, CDR1 is SGHDN and CDR2 FVKESK. Here the CDR3 reads CASSRQGYGNTIYF. The DNA for the CDR3 is TGTGCCAGCAGCCGACAAGGGTATGGAAACACCATATATTTT.

This rearrangement joins TRBV2 to TRBJ1-5, with D maybe TRBD1 (5 bases). This CDR3 is 14 amino acids long. V shed 5 bases and J shed 5 bases, with 13 bases lying between them. Per germline, CDR1 SNHLY and CDR2 FYNNEI. CDR3 DNA: TGTGCCAGCAGTCCCGGGACCTTGGATCAGCCCCAGCATTTT. Its protein is CASSPGTLDQPQHF.

This chain joins TRBV18 and TRBJ1-3; a possible D gene is TRBD1 (6 bases). The ends were cut back, 3 bases at V and 9 bases at J, with 12 bases in the middle. Germline assignment: CDR1 KGHSH and CDR2 LQKENI. This CDR3 contains 13 residues. CDR3 DNA sequence: TGTGCCAGCTCACCGTCGGGGGCTCGCACCATATATTTT. Protein sequence: CASSPSGARTIYF.

The chain links TRBV10-1 to TRBJ2-3; possibly TRBD1 for D (6 bases). V was cut by 0 bases and J by 2 bases, with 9 bases left in between. In germline, CDR1 is WNHNN, CDR2 SYGVQD (reference sequence). This CDR3 is built from 15 residues. CDR3 sequence (DNA): TGCGCCAGCAGTGAGTCGGTGGGACACACAGATACGCAGTATTTT. Translating it yields CASSESVGHTDTQYF.

CDR3 region: CASSLGLGTATNEKLFF. For the CDR3, the DNA is TGTGCCAGCAGCTTAGGCCTGGGGACGGCAACTAATGAAAAACTGTTTTTT. J is TRBJ1-4 and V is TRBV13, with D perhaps matching TRBD1 (5 bases). CDR1 and CDR2 from the germline V gene are PRHDT and FYEKMQ (reference sequence). The CDR3 sequence is 17 residues long. V shed 0 bases and J shed 0 bases, with 11 bases lying between them.

This clone was counted once. This chain joins TRBV11-2 and TRBJ2-3; weak D call: TRBD1 (7 bases). Germline assignment: CDR1 SGHAT and CDR2 FQNNGV. V was pared by 5 bases and J by 3 bases, with 21 bases between. The CDR3 sequence is 17 residues long. CDR3 protein: CASSPLRRGQRTDTQYF. As DNA, the CDR3 is TGTGCCAGCAGCCCTCTTAGGAGGGGACAGAGGACAGATACGCAGTATTTT.

This rearrangement joins TRBV7-9 to TRBJ1-3; weak D call: TRBD1 (6 bases). This CDR3 has 15 amino acids. The V end lost 5 bases, the J end lost 3 bases, and 14 bases lay between the germline ends. Germline V gene data show CDR1 as SEHNR and CDR2 as FQNEAQ (reference sequence). The CDR3 is CASSPSPGDGNTIYF. The CDR3 bases are TGTGCCAGCAGCCCCAGTCCAGGGGATGGAAACACCATATATTTT. The full variable domain, in which reference TRBV7-9 and TRBJ1-3 provide the parts outside the CDR3, is DTGVSQNPRHKITKRGQNVTFRCDPISEHNRLYWYRQTLGQGPEFLTYFQNEAQLEKSRLLSDRFSAERPKGSFSTLEIQRTEQGDSAMYLCASSPSPGDGNTIYFGEGSWLTVV.

J is TRBJ2-3 and V is TRBV27, with 9 bases that match TRBD2. This CDR3 is 14 amino acids long. V lost 4 bases and J lost 4; bases outside the gene matches: 3. The germline CDR1 and CDR2 sequences are MNHEY and SMNVEV (reference sequence). As DNA, the CDR3 is TGTGCCAGCAGTTCACGACTAGCGGCAGATACGCAGTATTTT. Its translation is CASSSRLAADTQYF.

This rearrangement joins TRBV7-3 to TRBJ1-1, with D perhaps matching TRBD1 (5 bases). Germline V lookup: CDR1 SGHTA, CDR2 FQGTGA. The CDR3 runs 14 residues. Trimming removed 2 bases at V and 5 bases at J, with 12 bases between. The CDR3 loop is CASSLQGGGTEAFF. Here the CDR3 DNA reads TGTGCCAGCAGCTTACAGGGAGGTGGAACTGAAGCTTTCTTT.

The chain employs TRBV6-5 and TRBJ2-1, with D possibly matching TRBD1 (7 bases). Deletions cut 5 bases from V and 7 bases from J, with 15 bases between. The CDR3 is 14 residues long. Germline V gene sequence: CDR1 MNHEY, CDR2 SVGAGI. The chain's CDR3 is CASSAKTGRNEQFF. CDR3 nucleotide sequence: TGTGCCAGCAGTGCAAAGACAGGGAGGAATGAGCAGTTCTTC.

CDR3 sequence: CSVDPLRQGGGYTF. As DNA, the CDR3 is TGCAGCGTTGACCCCCTCAGACAGGGGGGGGGCTACACCTTC. This sequence joins TRBV29-1 and TRBJ1-2, with 9 bases that match TRBD1. The V and J ends lost 3 bases and 8 bases, in that order; junction bases with no gene match: 10. The germline V gene has CDR1 SQVTM and CDR2 ANQGSEA. The CDR3 is 14 residues long. The full variable domain, with the rest looked up from reference TRBV29-1 and TRBJ1-2, is SAVISQKPSRDICQRGTSLTIQCQVDSQVTMMFWYRQQPGQSLTLIATANQGSEATYESGFVIDKFPISRPNLTFSTLTVSNMSPEDSSIYLCSVDPLRQGGGYTFGSGTRLTVV.

V and J are TRBV30 and TRBJ1-1, with a possible D match to TRBD1 (6 bases). Germline V lookup: CDR1 GTSNPN, CDR2 SVGIG (reference sequence). Between the trimmed V and J ends, which lost 3 bases and 0 bases, there was a span of 11 bases. The CDR3 sequence is 14 residues long. This chain's CDR3 is CAWRLDSLNTEAFF. The CDR3 region has the DNA TGTGCCTGGAGGCTGGACAGCCTGAACACTGAAGCTTTCTTT.

This rearrangement joins TRBV15 to TRBJ2-7; D is unclear. The V end was cut by 0 bases, the J end by 4 bases, with 7 bases between. Germline V lookup: CDR1 LNHNV, CDR2 YYDKDF (reference sequence). This CDR3 is built from 13 residues. CDR3 coding DNA: TGTGCCACCAGCAGAGACAGGCAATACGAGCAGTACTTC. Its protein product is CATSRDRQYEQYF.

This clone appeared a single time. The chain has TRBV6-5 and TRBJ2-7; the D gene is possibly TRBD2 (6 bases). Germline values: CDR1 MNHEY, CDR2 SVGAGI. The V end was cut by 6 bases, the J end by 2 bases, with 8 bases between. This CDR3 has 12 residues. The CDR3 DNA follows: TGTGCCAGCAGGGCGGGGACCTACGAGCAGTACTTC. Amino acids: CASRAGTYEQYF.